Below are 29 T cell receptor beta chains sequenced from a single sample in a study of blood T cell repertoires in COVID-19. The method was immunoSEQ multiplex PCR; TCRdb's version includes in-frame clones alone and lacks a portion of them. The sample records around 100,000 clones, around 89% being singletons. The specimen was peripheral blood. The receptors shown here come from a woman between 55 and 75 years old with acute or convalescent COVID-19.

This chain links TRBV5-1 with TRBJ2-6; D gene unclear. The germline gives CDR1 SGHRS, CDR2 YFSETQ. The CDR3 has 15 amino acids. V lost 4 bases, J lost 2 bases, and 10 bases lay in between. The CDR3 region has the DNA TGCGCCAGCAGCCCTCGGAGTACTGGGGCCAACGTCCTGACTTTC. Translated, it gives CASSPRSTGANVLTF.

This chain links TRBV6-1 with TRBJ2-7; 10 bases are a match to TRBD1. The junction had 5 bases not matched to a gene; V was cut back by 0 bases and J by 6 bases. Germline CDR1 and CDR2: MNHNS and SASEGT. This CDR3 has 15 amino acids. The CDR3 bases are TGTGCCAGCAGTGAAGCCTTGGGACAGGGGAGCGAGCAGTACGTC. Amino acid sequence: CASSEALGQGSEQYV.

This clone was seen more than once but under ten times. V gene TRBV3-1 (or the pseudogene TRBV3-2) combines with J gene TRBJ1-1; D perhaps matches TRBD1 (6 bases). The CDR3 extends over 14 amino acids. Germline CDR1 reads LGHDT; CDR2 reads YNNKEL (reference sequence). V was shortened by 6 bases and J by 1 base, with 12 bases between the two germline ends. In DNA, the CDR3 is TGTGCCAGCAGATCGGGGGGCCAGAACACTGAAGCTTTCTTT. Protein product: CASRSGGQNTEAFF.

This clone was counted once. The V and J genes are TRBV30 and TRBJ1-5, with a possible D match to TRBD1 (5 bases). Germline V gene sequence: CDR1 GTSNPN, CDR2 SVGIG (reference sequence). V was shortened by 0 bases and J by 6 bases, with 12 bases between the two germline ends. This CDR3 contains 14 residues. CDR3 nucleotide sequence: TGTGCCTGGAGTGTAGTAGGGGCCGGTCAGCCCCAGCATTTT. Protein product: CAWSVVGAGQPQHF.

The genes are TRBV6-1 and TRBJ1-5; the D gene is possibly TRBD1 (6 bases). The CDR3 has 15 residues. Germline lookup yields CDR1 MNHNS and CDR2 SASEGT. The V end was cut by 2 bases, the J end by 3 bases, with 11 bases between. Here the CDR3 reads CASSESGHNNQPQHF. The DNA for the CDR3 is TGTGCCAGCAGTGAATCGGGACACAACAATCAGCCCCAGCATTTT.

The rearrangement joins TRBV2 to TRBJ1-5; D perhaps matches TRBD1 (6 bases). The germline gives CDR1 SNHLY, CDR2 FYNNEI. The CDR3 loop spans 12 amino acids. Trimming cost V 7 bases and J 6 bases, with 10 bases left between them. The chain's CDR3 is CASNRETQPQHF. In DNA, the CDR3 is TGTGCCAGCAACAGGGAAACTCAGCCCCAGCATTTT.

This clone was seen once. The rearrangement links TRBV5-1 to TRBJ2-3, with unresolved D. Germline V gives CDR1 SGHRS, CDR2 YFSETQ. Trimming shortened V by 0 bases and J by 6 bases, and 8 bases separated the two germline ends. This CDR3 region has 13 residues. The CDR3 sequence is CASSLAFGDTQYF. The CDR3 region has the DNA TGCGCCAGCAGCTTGGCTTTCGGGGATACGCAGTATTTT.

The chain uses TRBV30 and TRBJ1-2; the match to TRBD1 covers 7 bases. Germline-derived CDR1 and CDR2 are GTSNPN and SVGIG (reference sequence). CDR3 size: 11 residues. V shed 3 bases, J shed 7 bases, and the junction held 2 bases outside the gene matches. The CDR3 DNA is TGTGCCTGGAGCGACAGGGTTGGCTACACCTTC. It yields the protein CAWSDRVGYTF.

The CDR3 DNA follows: TGTGCCAGCAGCGACAGGGTGAACACTGAAGCTTTCTTT. Amino acid sequence: CASSDRVNTEAFF. The rearrangement links TRBV5-4 to TRBJ1-1, with 7 positions matching TRBD1. Germline V gives CDR1 SGHNT, CDR2 YYREEE (reference sequence). With V trimmed by 4 bases and J by 0 bases, 0 bases remained unmatched. The CDR3 runs to 13 residues.

The V and J genes are TRBV11-1 and TRBJ2-5, with D possibly being TRBD2 (5 bases). The DNA matches TRBJ2-7 better at its end, which makes the J call doubtful. The CDR3 contains 16 residues. CDR1 and CDR2 from the germline V gene are SGHAT and FQDESV (reference sequence). The DNA of the CDR3 is TGTGCCAGCAGCTTAGAGAATAGCGTAATCTCCTACGAGCAGTACTTC. It yields the protein CASSLENSVISYEQYF.

The J gene is TRBJ2-2, the V gene TRBV30; TRBD2 agrees at 9 bases. Germline CDR1 is GTSNPN and CDR2 is SVGIG (reference sequence). J was trimmed by 7 bases and V by 7 bases; bases with no gene match: 4. The CDR3 covers 12 residues. CDR3 sequence (DNA): TGTGCCTTGAGCGGGAGGCGCGGGGAGCTGTTTTTT. This encodes CALSGRRGELFF.

The chain is built from TRBV7-8 and TRBJ2-7; 7 positions match TRBD1. V lost 1 base, J lost 3 bases, and 3 bases stayed unmatched. CDR3 size: 14 residues. Germline-derived CDR1 and CDR2 are SGHVS and FQNEAQ. The CDR3 bases are TGTGCCAGCAGCTTAGGTCACAGGGGCTACGAGCAGTACGTC. Amino acids: CASSLGHRGYEQYV.

This clone was detected only once. J is TRBJ1-2 and V is TRBV14; 12 nucleotides agree with TRBD1. V was pared by 5 bases and J by 8 bases, with 9 bases of the junction left unmatched. This CDR3 spans 15 amino acids. Germline CDR1 reads SGHDN; CDR2 reads FVKESK. In DNA, the CDR3 is TGTGCCAGCAGCGACTCGGGACAGGGGGCGCGAGGCTACACCTTC. Translated, it gives CASSDSGQGARGYTF.

The chain uses TRBV18 and TRBJ2-1, with 10 nucleotides matching TRBD1. This CDR3 region has 13 residues. From germline, CDR1 is KGHSH and CDR2 LQKENI. The V segment lost 4 bases and the J segment 6 bases; nucleotides outside the gene matches: 0. The CDR3 sequence: CASSRDRGNEQFF. The CDR3 DNA is TGTGCCAGCTCACGGGACAGGGGCAATGAGCAGTTCTTC.

The chain uses TRBV18 and TRBJ1-5; the D gene is possibly TRBD1 (5 bases). This CDR3 spans 15 amino acids. Germline V gene data show CDR1 as KGHSH and CDR2 as LQKENI. Trimming stripped 3 bases from V and 3 bases from J, with 12 bases between. CDR3 sequence reads: CASSPGEGSNQPQHF. The CDR3 DNA reads as TGTGCCAGCTCACCGGGGGAGGGTTCCAATCAGCCCCAGCATTTT.

This sequence joins TRBV6-5 and TRBJ1-1; 8 nucleotides match TRBD1. Germline assignment: CDR1 MNHEY and CDR2 SVGAGI. V shed 11 bases and J 1 base; nucleotides not matched to a gene: 9. This CDR3 region has 14 residues. The CDR3: CAGRTGIENTEAFF. The CDR3 DNA reads as TGTGCCGGTAGGACAGGGATTGAGAACACTGAAGCTTTCTTT.

This chain joins TRBV7-6 and TRBJ2-2; D uncertain. This CDR3 comprises 14 residues. CDR1 is SGHVS, CDR2 FNYEAQ, per germline. Trimming cost V 5 bases and J 6 bases, with 13 bases left between them. This CDR3 is CASSPQLVAGELFF. The CDR3 nucleotides are TGTGCCAGCAGCCCCCAGTTGGTGGCCGGGGAGCTGTTTTTT. Filled out from reference TRBV7-6 and TRBJ2-2, the complete variable domain reads GAGVSQSPRYKVTKRGQDVALRCDPISGHVSLYWYRQALGQGPEFLTYFNYEAQQDKSGLPNDRFSAERPEGSISTLTIQRTEQRDSAMYRCASSPQLVAGELFFGEGSRLTVL.

The chain uses TRBV10-1 and TRBJ2-1; no definite D call. CDR3 length: 12 residues. V was shortened by 3 bases and J by 8 bases, with 8 bases between the two germline ends. Looked up from germline, CDR1 is WNHNN and CDR2 is SYGVQD (reference sequence). CDR3 loop: CASSEGSHEQFF. DNA of the CDR3: TGCGCCAGCAGTGAAGGTAGCCATGAGCAGTTCTTC.

The chain employs TRBV5-1 and TRBJ1-1, with D perhaps TRBD1 (5 bases). Germline CDR1 SGHRS, CDR2 YFSETQ. The CDR3 is 15 amino acids. V lost 4 bases to trimming and J lost 1 base, with 14 bases between them. The CDR3 here is CASSAIQARNTEAFF. Written as DNA, the CDR3 is TGCGCCAGCAGCGCGATACAGGCAAGGAACACTGAAGCTTTCTTT.

The chain has TRBV7-9 and TRBJ2-3; possible D gene TRBD2, 6 bases. The CDR3 contains 15 residues. Germline CDR1 is SEHNR and CDR2 is FQNEAQ (reference sequence). V gave up 6 bases and J gave up 6 bases, with 19 bases separating them. CDR3 in DNA: TGTGCCAGCAGGCCCCCGGGACTGAGGACGGATACGCAGTATTTT. It codes for CASRPPGLRTDTQYF.

The sample holds a few counts of this clone. This same CDR3 is encoded by further DNA sequences in the sample. V and J are TRBV11-2 and TRBJ1-5; D not certain. With 0 bases removed from V and 4 bases from J, the gap between germline ends came to 4 bases. CDR1 is SGHAT, CDR2 FQNNGV, per germline. The CDR3 sequence is 13 residues long. The DNA for the CDR3 is TGTGCCAGCAGCTTAGACAGGAATCAGCCCCAGCATTTT. This codes for CASSLDRNQPQHF.

This chain connects TRBV3-1 (or the pseudogene TRBV3-2) to TRBJ2-1; D is unresolved. V dropped 5 bases and J dropped 0 bases, with 8 bases sitting between them. In germline, CDR1 is LGHDT, CDR2 YNNKEL (reference sequence). This CDR3 contains 14 residues. The DNA for the CDR3 is TGTGCCAGCAGCGGTGTGAGCTCCTACAATGAGCAGTTCTTC. Its protein is CASSGVSSYNEQFF.

The chain is built from TRBV7-9 and TRBJ2-5; TRBD2 is a possible D gene (6 bases). V was trimmed by 5 bases and J by 5 bases, leaving 15 bases between them. The germline V gene encodes CDR1 SEHNR and CDR2 FQNEAQ (reference sequence). The CDR3 runs 14 residues. The CDR3 sequence is CASSPRGGGETQYF. The CDR3 nucleotides are TGTGCCAGCAGCCCCCGGGGTGGAGGGGAGACCCAGTACTTC.

V is TRBV29-1 and J is TRBJ1-4; 7 bases map to TRBD1. Germline CDR1 SQVTM, CDR2 ANQGSEA. Trimming cost V 4 bases and J 5 bases; bases outside gene matches: 10. This CDR3 contains 15 residues. CDR3 sequence: CSVASGQNKNEKLFF. The CDR3 region has the DNA TGCAGCGTTGCCTCGGGACAGAATAAGAATGAAAAACTGTTTTTT. Full variable domain (remainder filled in from reference TRBV29-1 and TRBJ1-4): SAVISQKPSRDICQRGTSLTIQCQVDSQVTMMFWYRQQPGQSLTLIATANQGSEATYESGFVIDKFPISRPNLTFSTLTVSNMSPEDSSIYLCSVASGQNKNEKLFFGSGTQLSVL.

The table lists this clone with a count of one. The rearrangement links TRBV27 to TRBJ1-4; the match to TRBD1 covers 10 bases. The junction had 11 bases not matched to a gene; V was cut back by 5 bases and J by 5 bases. The CDR3 totals 17 residues. The germline gives CDR1 MNHEY, CDR2 SMNVEV (reference sequence). The CDR3 region has the DNA TGTGCCAGCAGTCCTCTGGGGACAGGGGCTATAAATGAAAAACTGTTTTTT. Translation gives CASSPLGTGAINEKLFF.

The rearrangement links TRBV28 to TRBJ1-2; D is unclear. The CDR3 sequence is 12 residues long. V lost 6 bases and J lost 8, with 13 bases in between. Germline assignment: CDR1 MDHEN and CDR2 SYDVKM. CDR3 sequence: CASRAGGWGYTF. The CDR3 DNA reads TGTGCCAGCAGGGCAGGAGGTTGGGGCTACACCTTC.

This clone has only one observation. The chain carries TRBV28 and TRBJ2-3; TRBD1 agrees at 9 bases. Germline V gene data show CDR1 as MDHEN and CDR2 as SYDVKM. The trim removed 4 bases at V and 1 base at J, leaving 9 bases unmatched. CDR3 length: 17 residues. The CDR3 loop is CASSYASRDRGTDTQYF. The DNA for the CDR3 is TGTGCCAGCAGTTACGCGTCCCGGGACAGGGGCACAGATACGCAGTATTTT. Combining the CDR3 with reference TRBV28 and TRBJ2-3 gives the whole variable domain DVKVTQSSRYLVKRTGEKVFLECVQDMDHENMFWYRQDPGLGLRLIYFSYDVKMKEKGDIPEGYSVSREKKERFSLILESASTNQTSMYLCASSYASRDRGTDTQYFGPGTRLTVL.

The V and J genes are TRBV18 and TRBJ1-3, with a possible D match to TRBD1 (6 bases). The V gene's germline CDR1 is KGHSH and CDR2 LQKENI. V shed 8 bases and J shed 1 base, with 6 bases lying between them. The CDR3 totals 12 residues. CDR3: CASTGSGNTIYF. The CDR3 DNA follows: TGTGCCAGCACAGGGTCTGGAAACACCATATATTTT. The full variable domain, rest sourced from reference TRBV18 and TRBJ1-3, is NAGVMQNPRHLVRRRGQEARLRCSPMKGHSHVYWYRQLPEEGLKFMVYLQKENIIDESGMPKERFSAEFPKEGPSILRIQQVVRGDSAAYFCASTGSGNTIYFGEGSWLTVV.

The chain couples TRBV6-5 to TRBJ2-7, with 7 nucleotides matching TRBD1. This CDR3 has 13 amino acids. Germline lookup yields CDR1 MNHEY and CDR2 SVGAGI. The ends lost 6 bases at V and 6 bases at J; junction bases unmatched: 8. Here the CDR3 reads CASRKQGSGEQYF. CDR3 nucleotide sequence: TGTGCCAGCAGGAAACAGGGGTCGGGCGAGCAGTACTTC.